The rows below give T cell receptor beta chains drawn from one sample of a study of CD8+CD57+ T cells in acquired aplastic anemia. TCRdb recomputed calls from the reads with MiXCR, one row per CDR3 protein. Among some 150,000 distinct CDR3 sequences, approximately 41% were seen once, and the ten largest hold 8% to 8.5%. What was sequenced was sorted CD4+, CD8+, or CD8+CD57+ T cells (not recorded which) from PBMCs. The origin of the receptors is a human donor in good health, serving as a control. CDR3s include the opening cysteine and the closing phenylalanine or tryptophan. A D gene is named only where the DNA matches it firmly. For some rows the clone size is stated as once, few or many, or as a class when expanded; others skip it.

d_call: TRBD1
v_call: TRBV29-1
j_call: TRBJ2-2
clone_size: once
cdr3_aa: CSADRGNTGELFF
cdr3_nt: TGCAGCGCTGACAGGGGTAACACCGGGGAGCTGTTTTTT

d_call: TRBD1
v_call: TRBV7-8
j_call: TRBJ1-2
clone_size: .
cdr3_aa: CASRPDRDYGYTF
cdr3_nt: TGTGCCAGCAGACCGGACAGGGACTATGGCTACACCTTC

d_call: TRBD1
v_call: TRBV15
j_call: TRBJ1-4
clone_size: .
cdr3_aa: CATSRGQGQEKLFF
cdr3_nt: TGTGCCACCAGCAGGGGACAGGGACAAGAAAAACTGTTTTTT

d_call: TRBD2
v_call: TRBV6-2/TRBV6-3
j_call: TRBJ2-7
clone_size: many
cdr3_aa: CASIGTNPYEQYF
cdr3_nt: TGTGCCAGCATCGGGACTAATCCCTACGAGCAGTACTTC

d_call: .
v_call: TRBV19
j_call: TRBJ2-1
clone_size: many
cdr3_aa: CASSIGVIYEQFF
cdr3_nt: TGTGCCAGTAGTATTGGGGTAATCTATGAGCAGTTCTTC

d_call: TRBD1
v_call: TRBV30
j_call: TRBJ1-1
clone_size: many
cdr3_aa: CAWTPRTGKAFF
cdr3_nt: TGTGCCTGGACGCCTAGGACAGGGAAAGCTTTCTTT

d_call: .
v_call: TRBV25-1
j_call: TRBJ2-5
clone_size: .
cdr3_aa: CASSGDRGRETQYF
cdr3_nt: TGTGCCAGCAGTGGTGATAGGGGAAGAGAGACCCAGTACTTC

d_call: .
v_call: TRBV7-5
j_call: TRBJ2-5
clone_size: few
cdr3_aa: CISVPEAYNTWRAPQMETQYF
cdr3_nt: .

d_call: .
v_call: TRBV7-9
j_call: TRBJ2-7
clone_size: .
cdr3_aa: CASSFRQATYEQYF
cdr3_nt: TGTGCCAGCAGCTTCCGACAGGCGACCTACGAGCAGTACTTC

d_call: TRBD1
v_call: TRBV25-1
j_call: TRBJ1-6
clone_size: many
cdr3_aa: CASSDRRNNSPLHF
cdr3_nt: TGTGCCAGCTCGGACAGGCGGAATAATTCACCCCTCCACTTT

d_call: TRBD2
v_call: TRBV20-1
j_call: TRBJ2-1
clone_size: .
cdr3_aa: CSAISSGGPFYNEQFF
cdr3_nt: TGCAGTGCTATTTCTAGCGGGGGCCCTTTTTACAATGAGCAGTTCTTC

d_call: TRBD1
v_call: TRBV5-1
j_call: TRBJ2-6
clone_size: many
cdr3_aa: CASSFWDSTSSGANVLTF
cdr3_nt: TGCGCCAGCAGCTTCTGGGACAGCACCAGTTCTGGGGCCAACGTCCTGACTTTC

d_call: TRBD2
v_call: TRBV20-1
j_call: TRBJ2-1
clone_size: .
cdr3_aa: CSALLAGPLGEQFF
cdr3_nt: TGCAGTGCTCTACTAGCGGGGCCTTTAGGTGAGCAGTTCTTC

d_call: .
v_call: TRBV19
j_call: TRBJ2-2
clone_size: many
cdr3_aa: CASSVGSLVSGELFF
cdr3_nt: TGTGCCAGTAGTGTGGGGTCGTTGGTGTCCGGGGAGCTGTTTTTT

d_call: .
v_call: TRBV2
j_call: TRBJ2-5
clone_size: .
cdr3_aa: CASSEGRGQPQYF
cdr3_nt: TGTGCCAGCAGTGAAGGCAGGGGTCAGCCCCAGTACTTC

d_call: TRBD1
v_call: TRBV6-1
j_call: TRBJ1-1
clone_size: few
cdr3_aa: CASSDGTGSTNTGAFF
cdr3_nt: TGTGCCAGCAGTGACGGGACAGGGAGCACGAACACTGGAGCTTTCTTT

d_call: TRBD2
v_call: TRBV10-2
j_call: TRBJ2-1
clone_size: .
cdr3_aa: CASSGLAGAGEQFF
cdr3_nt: TGCGCCAGCAGCGGACTAGCGGGAGCGGGTGAGCAGTTCTTC

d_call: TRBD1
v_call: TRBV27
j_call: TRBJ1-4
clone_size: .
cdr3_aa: CASSFKGRGTGVEKLFF
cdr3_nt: TGTGCCAGCAGTTTTAAGGGTCGCGGGACAGGGGTTGAAAAACTGTTTTTT

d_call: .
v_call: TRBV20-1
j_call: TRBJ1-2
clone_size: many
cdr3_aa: CSARDSGGVYGYTF
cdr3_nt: TGCAGTGCTAGAGATTCGGGGGGGGTCTATGGCTACACCTTC

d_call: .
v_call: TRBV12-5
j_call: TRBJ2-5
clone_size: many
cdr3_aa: CASGLVPDGDLQETQYF
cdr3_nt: TGTGCTAGTGGTTTGGTACCTGACGGGGACCTGCAAGAGACCCAGTACTTC

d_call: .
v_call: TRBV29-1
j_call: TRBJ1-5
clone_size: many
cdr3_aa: CSVARDSNQPQHF
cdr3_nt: TGCAGCGTTGCCCGGGACAGCAATCAGCCCCAGCATTTT

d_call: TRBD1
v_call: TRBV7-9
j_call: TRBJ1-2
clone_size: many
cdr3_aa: CASSPGGTGNYGYTF
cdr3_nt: TGTGCCAGCAGCCCCGGCGGGACAGGGAACTATGGCTACACCTTC

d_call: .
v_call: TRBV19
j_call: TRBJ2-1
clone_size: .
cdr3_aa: CASSIDTYNEQFF
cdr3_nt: TGTGCCAGTAGTATAGACACCTACAATGAGCAGTTCTTC

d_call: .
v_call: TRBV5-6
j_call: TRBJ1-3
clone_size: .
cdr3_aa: CASSLMAVSGNTIYF
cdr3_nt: TGTGCCAGCAGCTTGATGGCGGTATCTGGAAACACCATATATTTT

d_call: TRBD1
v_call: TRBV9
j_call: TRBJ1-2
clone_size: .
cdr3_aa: CASSVARTGVNGYTF
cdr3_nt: TGTGCCAGCAGCGTAGCTAGGACAGGGGTGAATGGCTACACCTTC

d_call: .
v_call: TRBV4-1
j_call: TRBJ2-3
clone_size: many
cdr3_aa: CASSLQGRTDTQYF
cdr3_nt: TGCGCCAGCAGCCTTCAGGGGCGGACAGATACGCAGTATTTT

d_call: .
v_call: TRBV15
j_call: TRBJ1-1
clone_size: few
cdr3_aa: CATSRATGNTEAFF
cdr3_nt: TGTGCCACCAGCAGAGCAACAGGTAACACTGAAGCTTTCTTT

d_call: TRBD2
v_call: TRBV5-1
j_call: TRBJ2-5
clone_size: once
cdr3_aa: CASSPSAGGQETQYF
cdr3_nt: TGCGCCAGCAGCCCTTCAGCGGGGGGGCAAGAGACCCAGTACTTC

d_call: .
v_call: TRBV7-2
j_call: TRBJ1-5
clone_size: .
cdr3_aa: CASSLGPGGGGGSNQPQHF
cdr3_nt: TGTGCCAGCAGCTTAGGGCCTGGGGGGGGAGGAGGTAGCAATCAGCCCCAGCATTTT

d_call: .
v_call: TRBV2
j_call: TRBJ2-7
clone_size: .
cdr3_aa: CASSALAVGEQYF
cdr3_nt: TGTGCCAGCAGTGCCCTGGCAGTAGGCGAGCAGTACTTC